These 23 T cell receptor beta chains were all obtained from the same sample, sequenced in a study of CD8 T cells in Susac syndrome. RNA totalling roughly 0.45 to 1 ug underwent reverse transcription with random hexamers. TCRdb processed the immunoSEQ multiplex PCR reads anew with MiXCR; each CDR3 protein has one entry. The repertoire holds about 130,000 distinct CDR3 sequences, with about 95% as singletons. Sequencing was done on a sample of CD4+ T cells from PBMCs. These TCRs come from a human donor in good health.

The chain joins TRBV6-6 to TRBJ2-7; D is possibly TRBD1 or TRBD2 (5 bases each). The V gene lost 6 bases and the J gene lost 5 bases, with 20 bases spanning the gap. The CDR3 covers 15 residues. Per germline, CDR1 MNHNY and CDR2 SVGAGI (reference sequence). The CDR3 bases are TGTGCCAGCAGCCCGAAGGGATCAGGGAGCCACGAGCAGTACTTC. Its protein is CASSPKGSGSHEQYF.

CDR3 sequence (DNA): TGTGCCAGCAGTACGGGACAGGACCTATACGAGCAGTACTTC. Its protein product is CASSTGQDLYEQYF. The rearrangement joins TRBV2 to TRBJ2-7; 8 bases align to TRBD1. The germline V gene encodes CDR1 SNHLY and CDR2 FYNNEI. CDR3 length: 14 amino acids. Germline trimming cut 5 bases from V and 4 bases from J; bases unmatched to any gene: 7.

The chain uses TRBV6-6 and TRBJ1-4; TRBD1 agrees at 12 bases. This CDR3 spans 16 amino acids. J was trimmed by 0 bases and V by 10 bases; bases with no gene match: 6. Per germline, CDR1 MNHNY and CDR2 SVGAGI (reference sequence). CDR3 in DNA: TGTGCCACCGGGGACAGGGGGCTTTCAACTAATGAAAAACTGTTTTTT. Its protein product is CATGDRGLSTNEKLFF.

The chain employs TRBV4-1 and TRBJ2-7; 11 nucleotides match TRBD2. The ends lost 4 bases at V and 6 bases at J; junction bases unmatched: 5. This CDR3 region has 14 residues. Germline CDR1 and CDR2: MGHRA and YSYEKL. The CDR3 DNA sequence: TGCGCCAGCAGCCTTAGCGGGAGGGGGTCCGAGCAGTACTTC. Protein sequence: CASSLSGRGSEQYF.

This chain links TRBV29-1 with TRBJ1-4, with a possible D match to TRBD1 (5 bases). The CDR3 loop spans 15 amino acids. The V gene's germline CDR1 is SQVTM and CDR2 ANQGSEA. The V gene lost 7 bases and the J gene lost 8 bases, with 23 bases spanning the gap. The CDR3 loop reads CSASRTGPSGEKLFF. For the CDR3, the DNA is TGCAGCGCTAGCCGAACGGGACCCTCTGGGGAAAAACTGTTTTTT.

The chain uses TRBV7-2 and TRBJ1-3; 8 bases are shared with TRBD1. The junction had 7 bases not matched to a gene; V was cut back by 5 bases and J by 4 bases. The CDR3 spans 15 residues. Germline V gene lookup returns CDR1 SGHTA and CDR2 FQGNSA. The CDR3 DNA reads TGTGCCAGCAGCGCCCGGACAGGGCCCGGAAACACCATATATTTT. Protein sequence: CASSARTGPGNTIYF.

This rearrangement joins TRBV2 to TRBJ2-7; TRBD2 agrees at 7 bases. The CDR3 has 12 residues. V lost 1 base to trimming and J lost 7 bases; unmatched junction nucleotides: 1. Per the germline V gene, CDR1 is SNHLY and CDR2 is FYNNEI. CDR3 DNA: TGTGCCAGCAGTGAAGGGGGAGGGGAGCAGTACTTC. It codes for CASSEGGGEQYF.

The V and J genes are TRBV3-1 and TRBJ2-5, with 7 bases lining up with TRBD2. The CDR3 loop spans 18 amino acids. Germline V gene data show CDR1 as LGHDT and CDR2 as YNNKEL (reference sequence). V trimming: 0 bases; J trimming: 4 bases; junction bases outside the gene matches: 14. CDR3 loop: CASSQDSETFGRSETQYF. The CDR3 DNA reads as TGTGCCAGCAGCCAAGATAGTGAGACATTCGGGAGGTCAGAGACCCAGTACTTC.

This clonotype showed up just once. V and J are TRBV29-1 and TRBJ2-7; TRBD2 agrees at 8 bases. Germline V CDR1 and CDR2: SQVTM, ANQGSEA. The CDR3 runs to 16 residues. Trimming cost V 4 bases and J 2 bases; bases outside gene matches: 13. The CDR3 region is CSVGVGATSVPYEQYF. DNA for the CDR3: TGCAGCGTTGGGGTAGGAGCGACTAGCGTCCCCTACGAGCAGTACTTC.

This sequence joins TRBV20-1 and TRBJ1-2; 7 bases fit TRBD1. After removal of 6 bases from V and 4 bases from J, the junction contained 5 bases not matched to a gene. The CDR3 is 12 amino acids. Germline lookup yields CDR1 DFQATT and CDR2 SNEGSKA (reference sequence). The CDR3 is CSAEGALYGYTF. As DNA, the CDR3 is TGCAGTGCAGAGGGGGCCCTCTATGGCTACACCTTC.

This chain connects TRBV6-5 to TRBJ2-1; 12 nucleotides align to TRBD2. CDR1 MNHEY and CDR2 SVGAGI come from the germline V gene. The CDR3 loop spans 20 amino acids. V lost 0 bases and J lost 8; bases outside the gene matches: 17. The chain's CDR3 is CASSYSPGGGLAGGRHEQFF. DNA for the CDR3: TGTGCCAGCAGTTACTCCCCTGGGGGGGGGCTAGCGGGAGGGCGGCATGAGCAGTTCTTC.

The count of this clonotype is one. The chain carries TRBV5-6 and TRBJ2-1, with D possibly being TRBD2 (5 bases). V was trimmed by 4 bases and J by 9 bases, leaving 20 bases between them. The CDR3 totals 15 residues. Germline V lookup: CDR1 SGHDT, CDR2 YYEEEE. CDR3 amino acids: CASSGYRERDPEQFF. The CDR3 region has the DNA TGTGCCAGCAGCGGGTACCGGGAACGAGACCCTGAGCAGTTCTTC. Variable domain in full (rest from reference TRBV5-6 and TRBJ2-1): DAGVTQSPTHLIKTRGQQVTLRCSPKSGHDTVSWYQQALGQGPQFIFQYYEEEERQRGNFPDRFSGHQFPNYSSELNVNALLLGDSALYLCASSGYRERDPEQFFGPGTRLTVL.

The chain links TRBV20-1 to TRBJ2-6; D might be TRBD1 (6 bases). CDR3 length: 18 residues. The germline V and J ends were trimmed by 5 bases and 0 bases, with 20 bases remaining between them. Germline CDR1 DFQATT, CDR2 SNEGSKA (reference sequence). Here the CDR3 DNA reads TGCAGTGCTCGGGCCAGGGGCAGGCCGCGCTCTGGGGCCAACGTCCTGACTTTC. Residues: CSARARGRPRSGANVLTF.

The chain uses TRBV7-9 and TRBJ2-5, with a possible D match to TRBD2 (7 bases). This CDR3 has 14 amino acids. The germline V gene encodes CDR1 SEHNR and CDR2 FQNEAQ (reference sequence). Trimming removed 3 bases from V and 5 bases from J, with 13 bases in between. In DNA form, the CDR3 reads TGTGCCAGCAGCTTGGGGGGGGGCGCTGAGACCCAGTACTTC. Its protein product is CASSLGGGAETQYF.

The chain employs TRBV12-3 or TRBV12-4 and TRBJ1-5, with D tentatively TRBD1 (6 bases). This CDR3 is built from 14 residues. V lost 4 bases and J lost 0, with 7 bases in between. Here the CDR3 DNA reads TGTGCCAGCAGTTGGACAGATAGCAATCAGCCCCAGCATTTT. This gives the protein CASSWTDSNQPQHF.

CDR3 region: CASSQDLTSRTGAGELFF. In nucleotides, the CDR3 is TGTGCCAGCAGCCAAGATCTTACTAGCCGTACGGGGGCCGGGGAGCTGTTTTTT. The chain couples TRBV4-2 to TRBJ2-2; the D gene is possibly TRBD2 (6 bases). V gave up 0 bases and J gave up 6 bases, with 20 bases separating them. CDR1 and CDR2 (germline): LGHNA, YNFKEQ. The CDR3 covers 18 residues.

CDR3 in amino acids: CASRMGLTDTQYF. Written as DNA, the CDR3 is TGTGCCAGCAGAATGGGACTAACAGATACGCAGTATTTT. The chain is built from TRBV2 and TRBJ2-3, with 7 positions matching TRBD2. Germline CDR1 and CDR2: SNHLY and FYNNEI. The V gene end was trimmed by 6 bases and the J gene end by 3 bases; junction bases not matched to a gene: 3. The CDR3 has 13 amino acids.

V gene TRBV3-1 combines with J gene TRBJ2-1; 8 nucleotides align to TRBD2. CDR1 is LGHDT and CDR2 is YNNKEL in the germline V gene (reference sequence). V dropped 5 bases and J dropped 7; count of bases not matched to a gene: 4. The CDR3 runs 13 residues. CDR3 in DNA: TGTGCCAGCAGCAGGACTAGCATAAATGAGCAGTTCTTC. This codes for CASSRTSINEQFF.

This clonotype was observed once. The chain employs TRBV20-1 and TRBJ2-5; weak D call: TRBD2 (5 bases). V was clipped by 3 bases and J by 7 bases, with 18 bases between them. The V gene's germline CDR1 is DFQATT and CDR2 SNEGSKA (reference sequence). This CDR3 is 14 amino acids long. CDR3 amino acids: CSASLASGVGTQYF. In DNA, the CDR3 is TGCAGTGCTAGTCTCGCATCCGGGGTCGGGACCCAGTACTTC.

The chain couples TRBV27 to TRBJ1-5; D uncertain. V was pared by 0 bases and J by 0 bases, with 9 bases between. The germline V gene encodes CDR1 MNHEY and CDR2 SMNVEV (reference sequence). The CDR3 has 16 amino acids. CDR3 nucleotides: TGTGCCAGCAGTTTATCGCTCAGTTATAGCAATCAGCCCCAGCATTTT. It yields the protein CASSLSLSYSNQPQHF.

The chain links TRBV5-1 to TRBJ2-7; D call uncertain. Germline V lookup: CDR1 SGHRS, CDR2 YFSETQ. The CDR3 loop spans 14 amino acids. Trimming removed 0 bases from V and 1 base from J, with 8 bases in between. The CDR3 DNA sequence: TGCGCCAGCAGCTTGGTTTCCAATTCCTACGAGCAGTACTTC. It translates to CASSLVSNSYEQYF.

The J gene is TRBJ1-1, the V gene TRBV3-1, with D hard to call. Germline assignment: CDR1 LGHDT and CDR2 YNNKEL (reference sequence). The ends were cut back, 2 bases at V and 2 bases at J, with 12 bases in the middle. CDR3 length equals 15 residues. The CDR3 DNA reads TGTGCCAGCAGCCAATTCTTGTTAGTAAACACTGAAGCTTTCTTT. Residues: CASSQFLLVNTEAFF.

The CDR3 nucleotides read TGTGCCACCAGCAGAGATCCGGGCAGCGGTTTCTACGGCTACACCTTC. Its protein product is CATSRDPGSGFYGYTF. The rearrangement uses TRBV15 and TRBJ1-2; D is ambiguous. The CDR3 is 16 residues long. Germline V CDR1 and CDR2: LNHNV, YYDKDF (reference sequence). V shed 0 bases and J shed 8 bases, with 19 bases lying between them.